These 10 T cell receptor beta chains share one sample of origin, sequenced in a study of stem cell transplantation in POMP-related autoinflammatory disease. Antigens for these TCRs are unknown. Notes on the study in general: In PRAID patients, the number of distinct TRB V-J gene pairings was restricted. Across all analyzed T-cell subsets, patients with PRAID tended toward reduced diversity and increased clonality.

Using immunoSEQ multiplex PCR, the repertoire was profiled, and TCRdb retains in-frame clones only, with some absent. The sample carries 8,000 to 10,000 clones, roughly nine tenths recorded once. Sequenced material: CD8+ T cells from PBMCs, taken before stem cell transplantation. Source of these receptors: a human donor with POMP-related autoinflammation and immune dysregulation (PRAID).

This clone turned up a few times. CDR3 sequence: CASSWTGNTEAFF. The CDR3 DNA sequence: TGCGCCAGCTCCTGGACGGGGAACACTGAAGCTTTCTTT. The rearrangement joins TRBV4-1 to TRBJ1-1; D is ambiguous. The V end lost 8 bases, the J end lost 1 base, and 11 bases lay between the germline ends. Germline values: CDR1 MGHRA, CDR2 YSYEKL. CDR3 size: 13 residues.

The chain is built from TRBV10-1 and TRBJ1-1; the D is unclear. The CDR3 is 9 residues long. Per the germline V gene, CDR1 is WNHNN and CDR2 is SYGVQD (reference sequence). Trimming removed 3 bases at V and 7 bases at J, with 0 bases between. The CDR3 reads CASSDEAFF. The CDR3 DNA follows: TGCGCCAGCAGTGATGAAGCTTTCTTT.

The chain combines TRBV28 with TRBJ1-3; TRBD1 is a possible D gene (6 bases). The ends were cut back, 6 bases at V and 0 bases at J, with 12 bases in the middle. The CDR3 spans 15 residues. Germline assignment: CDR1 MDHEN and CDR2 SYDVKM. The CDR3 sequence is CASRVGQFSGNTIYF. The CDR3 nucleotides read TGTGCCAGCAGGGTAGGACAGTTCTCTGGAAACACCATATATTTT.

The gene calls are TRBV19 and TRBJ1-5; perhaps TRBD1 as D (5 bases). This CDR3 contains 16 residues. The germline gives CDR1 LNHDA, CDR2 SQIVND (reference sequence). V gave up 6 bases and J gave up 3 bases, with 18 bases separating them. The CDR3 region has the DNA TGTGCCAGTAGGTATCCGGGGCGCGGGGCCAATCAGCCCCAGCATTTT. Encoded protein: CASRYPGRGANQPQHF.

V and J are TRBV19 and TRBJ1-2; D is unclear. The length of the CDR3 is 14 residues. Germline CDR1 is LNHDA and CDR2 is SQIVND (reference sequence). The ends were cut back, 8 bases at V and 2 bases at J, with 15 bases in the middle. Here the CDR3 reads CASGWTRGNYGYTF. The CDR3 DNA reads TGTGCCAGTGGTTGGACCAGAGGAAACTATGGCTACACCTTC.

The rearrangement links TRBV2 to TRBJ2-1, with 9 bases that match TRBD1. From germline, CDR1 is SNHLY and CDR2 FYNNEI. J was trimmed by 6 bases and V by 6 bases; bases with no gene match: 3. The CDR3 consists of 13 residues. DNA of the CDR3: TGTGCCAGCAGACAGGGGGCGGGCAATGAGCAGTTCTTC. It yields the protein CASRQGAGNEQFF.

The CDR3 here is CASSFRKGTSRETQYF. The CDR3 DNA sequence: TGTGCCAGCAGTTTCCGCAAGGGGACTAGCAGGGAGACCCAGTACTTC. The chain has TRBV28 and TRBJ2-5; 9 positions match TRBD2. CDR3 length equals 16 residues. Germline V CDR1 and CDR2: MDHEN, SYDVKM. The V and J ends lost 3 bases and 5 bases, in that order; junction bases with no gene match: 10.

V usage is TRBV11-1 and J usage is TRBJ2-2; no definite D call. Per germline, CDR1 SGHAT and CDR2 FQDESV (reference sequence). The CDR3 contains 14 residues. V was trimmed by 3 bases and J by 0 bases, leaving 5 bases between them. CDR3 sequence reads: CASSFSPNTGELFF. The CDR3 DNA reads TGTGCCAGCAGCTTCTCTCCGAACACCGGGGAGCTGTTTTTT.

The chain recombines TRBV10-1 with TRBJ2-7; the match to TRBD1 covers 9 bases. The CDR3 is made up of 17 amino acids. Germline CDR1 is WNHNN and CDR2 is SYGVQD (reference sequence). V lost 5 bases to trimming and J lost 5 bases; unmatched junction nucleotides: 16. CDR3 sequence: CASSFLTPGQGTHEQYF. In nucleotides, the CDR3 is TGCGCCAGCAGTTTTCTAACTCCGGGACAGGGTACCCACGAGCAGTACTTC.

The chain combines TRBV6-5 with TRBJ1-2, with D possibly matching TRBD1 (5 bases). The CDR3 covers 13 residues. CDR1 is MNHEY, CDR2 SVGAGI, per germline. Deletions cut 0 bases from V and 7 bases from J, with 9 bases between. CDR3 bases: TGTGCCAGCAGTTACTCCGGGGCGGGTGGCTACACCTTC. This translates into CASSYSGAGGYTF.